The 29 T cell receptor beta chains below all came from one sample that was sequenced in a study of metastatic and nonmetastatic thyroid tumors. Using MiXCR, TCRdb re-called clones from the PCR reads. The profile shows about 92,000 clones, 14% to 15% of them singletons. Patients had received no treatment of any kind before thyroid surgery. Sequencing was performed on blood. All receptors come from a female donor with papillary thyroid cancer or a benign thyroid nodule (not recorded which). Some clones in this sample may be carry-over from other donors' samples.

Regarding this clone: This may be a read error: a much more frequent sequence differs by one nucleotide. The sample holds other DNA sequences that translate to the same CDR3. V gene TRBV5-1 combines with J gene TRBJ2-7; 7 nucleotides match TRBD1. The CDR3 sequence is 14 residues long. The J segment lost 3 bases and the V segment lost 3 bases, leaving 6 bases of the junction unmatched. In germline, CDR1 is SGHRS, CDR2 YFSETQ. CDR3 sequence reads: CASSSTTGNYEQYF. CDR3 DNA sequence: TGCGCCAGCAGCTCGACGACAGGGAACTACGAGCAGTACTTC.

Note on this clone: This clone may be a read error of a much larger clone one base away. The chain uses TRBV19 and TRBJ2-2, with 10 bases identical to TRBD2. The length of the CDR3 is 17 residues. CDR1 is LNHDA, CDR2 SQIVND, per germline (reference sequence). CDR3 region: CASLAVAGGLNTGEPFF. CDR3 DNA sequence: TGTGCCAGTCTGGCCGTAGCGGGGGGATTGAACACCGGGGAGCCGTTTTTT.

The chain is built from TRBV9 and TRBJ2-7, with 8 nucleotides matching TRBD1. The CDR3 length is 15 residues. J gave up 2 bases and V 7 bases, and 11 bases lay outside the gene matches. Per the germline V gene, CDR1 is SGDLS and CDR2 is YYNGEE. The CDR3 DNA reads as TGTGCCAGCTGCCCCGGGACAGGCAGGACCTACGAGCAGTACTTC. Its translation is CASCPGTGRTYEQYF.

This clone was picked up a small number of times. A read error is possible here, since a much larger clone lies one base away. The chain recombines TRBV27 with TRBJ2-3; 7 bases line up with TRBD2. J was trimmed by 4 bases and V by 6 bases; bases with no gene match: 10. From germline, CDR1 is MNHEY and CDR2 SMNVEV (reference sequence). The CDR3 consists of 15 residues. The CDR3 spells CASSLRGNPADTQYF. In DNA, the CDR3 is TGTGCCAGCAGCCTGCGGGGGAACCCCGCAGATACGCAGTATTTT.

This chain connects TRBV6-1 to TRBJ2-2; 7 bases map to TRBD1. The CDR3 totals 14 residues. Per germline, CDR1 MNHNS and CDR2 SASEGT. V gave up 7 bases and J gave up 8 bases; unmatched junction bases: 10. The CDR3 protein is CASNDREAGGELFF. The DNA for the CDR3 is TGTGCCAGCAACGACAGGGAAGCTGGAGGGGAGCTGTTTTTT.

About this clone: A much larger clonotype is one base distant, so this may be a read error. This chain links TRBV19 with TRBJ2-3; the match to TRBD2 covers 11 bases. V gave up 2 bases and J gave up 7 bases; unmatched junction bases: 14. CDR1 and CDR2 from the germline V gene are LNHDA and SQIVND (reference sequence). The CDR3 is 18 residues long. The CDR3: CASSIFALASGGLNTQYF. Here the CDR3 DNA reads TGTGCCAGTAGTATATTCGCTTTAGCTAGCGGGGGGCTCAATACGCAGTATTTT.

V usage is TRBV28 and J usage is TRBJ2-1; 9 nucleotides align to TRBD2. Losses at the gene ends were 5 bases for V and 4 bases for J; bases not matched to a gene: 6. Looked up from germline, CDR1 is MDHEN and CDR2 is SYDVKM. The length of the CDR3 is 15 residues. The chain's CDR3 is CASSAGLATYNEQFF. In DNA, the CDR3 is TGTGCCAGCAGTGCCGGACTAGCGACTTACAATGAGCAGTTCTTC.

This clone was counted many times. This chain connects TRBV18 to TRBJ1-2; a possible D gene is TRBD1 (5 bases). The CDR3 runs to 16 residues. V shed 2 bases and J shed 2 bases, with 15 bases lying between them. Germline values: CDR1 KGHSH, CDR2 LQKENI. The CDR3 bases are TGTGCCAGCTCACCATACCTGCACAGGAGGAACTATGGCTACACCTTC. This sequence encodes CASSPYLHRRNYGYTF. The complete variable domain, with remaining parts taken from reference TRBV18 and TRBJ1-2, reads NAGVMQNPRHLVRRRGQEARLRCSPMKGHSHVYWYRQLPEEGLKFMVYLQKENIIDESGMPKERFSAEFPKEGPSILRIQQVVRGDSAAYFCASSPYLHRRNYGYTFGSGTRLTVV.

This clone was seen ten or more times. This chain connects TRBV4-2 to TRBJ1-6; D is ambiguous. This CDR3 contains 15 residues. The V end was cut by 0 bases, the J end by 9 bases, with 12 bases between. Germline V lookup: CDR1 LGHNA, CDR2 YNFKEQ. The CDR3 DNA sequence: TGTGCCAGCAGCCAAGACCGAGACGGGATTTCACCCCTCCACTTT. It is translated as CASSQDRDGISPLHF.

This clone has ten or more counts. This sequence joins TRBV20-1 and TRBJ2-1; tentatively, D is TRBD1 (6 bases). The ends were cut back, 1 base at V and 4 bases at J, with 8 bases in the middle. The CDR3 is made up of 13 amino acids. Looked up from germline, CDR1 is DFQATT and CDR2 is SNEGSKA (reference sequence). CDR3 residues: CSARGGRYNEQFF. CDR3 bases: TGCAGTGCTAGAGGGGGGCGGTACAATGAGCAGTTCTTC.

This clone was seen many times. The chain links TRBV12-3 or TRBV12-4 to TRBJ1-5; no firm D call. The CDR3 totals 11 residues. The V end was cut by 3 bases, the J end by 9 bases, with 6 bases between. CDR3 region: CASSLAMPQHF. The CDR3 nucleotides read TGTGCCAGCAGTTTGGCTATGCCCCAGCATTTT.

This clone was seen many times. Distinct nucleotide sequences in the sample also encode this CDR3. V usage is TRBV6-1 and J usage is TRBJ2-7; 9 nucleotides match TRBD1. Germline V gene sequence: CDR1 MNHNS, CDR2 SASEGT. CDR3 length: 14 residues. The trim removed 6 bases at V and 3 bases at J, leaving 6 bases unmatched. The CDR3 region is CASSGTGLSYEQYF. CDR3 bases: TGTGCCAGCAGCGGGACAGGGTTAAGCTACGAGCAGTACTTC.

About this clone: This clone may be a read error of a much larger clone one base away. This rearrangement joins TRBV10-3 to TRBJ1-1, with a weak D call TRBD1 (5 bases). The CDR3 spans 11 residues. Germline V gene data show CDR1 as ENHRY and CDR2 as SYGVKD. The CDR3 spells CAISSDTEDFF. The CDR3, as DNA: TGTGCCATCAGCTCGGACACTGAAGATTTCTTT.

This clone was observed many times. The V and J genes are TRBV12-3 or TRBV12-4 and TRBJ1-2; the D is unclear. This CDR3 spans 14 amino acids. The ends were cut back, 4 bases at V and 2 bases at J, with 11 bases in the middle. The CDR3 DNA reads TGTGCCAGCAGTTGGGCCGGATTAAACTATGGCTACACCTTC. Translated, it gives CASSWAGLNYGYTF.

This clone was counted ten times or more. The chain recombines TRBV6-2 or TRBV6-3 with TRBJ1-5; tentatively, D is TRBD1 (5 bases). Trimming shortened V by 5 bases and J by 3 bases, and 17 bases separated the two germline ends. This CDR3 spans 16 amino acids. The V gene's germline CDR1 is MNHEY and CDR2 SVGEGT. This CDR3 is CASSTQGSAANQPQHF. The CDR3 DNA is TGTGCCAGCAGTACCCAGGGTTCAGCCGCCAATCAGCCCCAGCATTTT.

This clone was detected ten times or more. This chain connects TRBV11-2 to TRBJ2-1, with D maybe TRBD2 (6 bases). Trimming took 4 bases from V and 10 from J, leaving 11 bases between them. CDR3 size: 12 residues. Germline V gene lookup returns CDR1 SGHAT and CDR2 FQNNGV. This chain's CDR3 is CASSSGLREQFF. The CDR3 nucleotides read TGTGCCAGCAGCTCGGGACTCCGAGAGCAGTTCTTC.

Note on this clone: A read error is possible here, since a much larger clone lies one base away. The chain uses TRBV11-2 and TRBJ2-3; tentative D call: TRBD1 (6 bases). This CDR3 is built from 15 residues. Germline V gives CDR1 SGHAT, CDR2 FQNNGV. V dropped 5 bases and J dropped 8 bases, with 20 bases sitting between them. The CDR3 nucleotides are TGTGCCAGCAGCCGGACAGTACCTTCACAGCGTACGCAGTATTTT. It codes for CASSRTVPSQRTQYF.

This clone was seen many times. The V gene is TRBV6-1, the J gene TRBJ2-3; weak D call: TRBD1 (6 bases). The V gene's germline CDR1 is MNHNS and CDR2 SASEGT. Trimming took 6 bases from V and 2 from J, leaving 9 bases between them. The CDR3 sequence is 13 residues long. CDR3 region: CASRGQNTDTQYF. The CDR3 DNA is TGTGCCAGCAGAGGACAGAACACAGATACGCAGTATTTT.

This clone was detected ten times or more. This chain links TRBV25-1 with TRBJ2-7; D is perhaps TRBD1 (6 bases). The ends were cut back, 3 bases at V and 2 bases at J, with 23 bases in the middle. The germline CDR1 and CDR2 sequences are MGHDK and SYGVNS. This CDR3 region has 18 residues. CDR3 bases: TGTGCCAGCAGTGAGACTTATGGGGTAGAGGGGACAACCTACGAGCAGTACTTC. It yields the protein CASSETYGVEGTTYEQYF.

This clone was seen a handful of times. At one of its ends the junction is not consistent with the germline gene, which may arise from a read error. The chain couples TRBV5-6 to TRBJ1-3; D gene ambiguous. Germline V gene sequence: CDR1 SGHDT, CDR2 YYEEEE. The CDR3 is 15 residues long. The DNA for the CDR3 is TGTGCCGGCAGCTTGACCCGGACTCCGCGAAACACCATATATTTT. It specifies CAGSLTRTPRNTIYF.

This clone has at least ten counts. The gene calls are TRBV7-6 and TRBJ2-5; 7 bases are shared with TRBD1. Germline V gene lookup returns CDR1 SGHVS and CDR2 FNYEAQ. The V segment lost 5 bases and the J segment 5 bases; nucleotides outside the gene matches: 26. The CDR3 is made up of 20 amino acids. The CDR3 DNA is TGTGCCAGCAGCCTAGAGAGCAAGGGGGCAGGAGGAGACCGACGTGAGACCCAGTACTTC. Amino acid sequence: CASSLESKGAGGDRRETQYF.

This clone came up many times. This sample also contains other DNA sequences that code for the same CDR3. The chain uses TRBV20-1 and TRBJ1-1, with a weak D call TRBD1 (6 bases). Germline CDR1 DFQATT, CDR2 SNEGSKA (reference sequence). The CDR3 has 13 residues. Trimming pared 6 bases from V and 4 bases from J, leaving 15 bases between. Here the CDR3 reads CSAPPGGRTEAFF. The CDR3, as DNA: TGCAGTGCACCACCGGGGGGCCGCACTGAAGCTTTCTTT.

This clone has a handful of counts. V gene TRBV28 combines with J gene TRBJ2-6, with no clear D. The CDR3 is 13 residues long. Trimming took off 5 bases at V and 4 bases at J, with 6 bases between the two ends. Germline assignment: CDR1 MDHEN and CDR2 SYDVKM. CDR3 sequence reads: CASSPIGANVLTF. CDR3 coding DNA: TGTGCCAGCAGTCCCATCGGGGCCAACGTCCTGACTTTC.

This clone was picked up many times. The V and J genes are TRBV5-6 and TRBJ2-6; no firm D call. This CDR3 is 14 amino acids long. CDR1 is SGHDT and CDR2 is YYEEEE in the germline V gene. Between the trimmed V and J ends, which lost 2 bases and 2 bases, there was a span of 5 bases. CDR3 sequence reads: CASSLTAGANVLTF. DNA of the CDR3: TGTGCCAGCAGCTTAACAGCTGGGGCCAACGTCCTGACTTTC.

There are many counts of this clone. The rearrangement links TRBV9 to TRBJ2-3; D ambiguous. Germline V CDR1 and CDR2: SGDLS, YYNGEE. CDR3 length: 13 amino acids. V was shortened by 2 bases and J by 2 bases, with 6 bases between the two germline ends. The CDR3 region has the DNA TGTGCCAGCAGCGTGGGGTTCACAGATACGCAGTATTTT. This gives the protein CASSVGFTDTQYF.

This clone was seen only a few times. A much larger clone lies one base from this, so it may be a read error. The chain employs TRBV2 and TRBJ2-3, with TRBD2 identical over 8 bases. Per the germline V gene, CDR1 is SNHLY and CDR2 is FYNNEI. This CDR3 is built from 14 residues. CDR3: CASRQRGNTDAQYF. CDR3 coding DNA: TGTGCCAGCCGGCAGCGGGGGAACACAGATGCGCAGTATTTT. The complete variable domain, with remaining parts taken from reference TRBV2 and TRBJ2-3, reads EPEVTQTPSHQVTQMGQEVILRCVPISNHLYFYWYRQILGQKVEFLVSFYNNEISEKSEIFDDQFSVERPDGSNFTLKIRSTKLEDSAMYFCASRQRGNTDAQYFGPGTRLTVL.

This clone was counted many times. This clone may be a read error of a much larger clone one base away. The chain combines TRBV2 with TRBJ2-7; 9 bases map to TRBD1. Germline CDR1 is SNHLY and CDR2 is FYNNEI. The CDR3 loop spans 15 amino acids. J gave up 4 bases and V 1 base, and 5 bases lay outside the gene matches. CDR3 protein: CASSEGQGGVYEQYF. CDR3 DNA: TGTGCCAGCAGTGAAGGACAGGGGGGGGTATACGAGCAGTACTTC.

This clone was recorded at least ten times. The rearrangement links TRBV24-1 to TRBJ1-5; D gene ambiguous. The V end was cut by 1 base, the J end by 4 bases, with 4 bases between. CDR3 size: 13 residues. Germline values: CDR1 KGHDR, CDR2 SFDVKD. The CDR3 protein is CATSDFGNQPQHF. The CDR3 DNA sequence: TGTGCCACCAGTGATTTCGGGAATCAGCCCCAGCATTTT.

The chain recombines TRBV7-2 with TRBJ2-7; TRBD2 matches 7 bases. This CDR3 is built from 14 residues. CDR1 is SGHTA and CDR2 is FQGNSA in the germline V gene. V lost 0 bases, J lost 5 bases, and 4 bases stayed unmatched. The CDR3 loop is CASSLARENHEQYF. In DNA, the CDR3 is TGTGCCAGCAGCTTAGCGCGGGAGAACCACGAGCAGTACTTC.